The entry that follows covers one TCR beta chain sequence. The protocol was immunoSEQ multiplex PCR, while the TCRdb copy is restricted to in-frame clones and leaves out a portion. Here the sample spans under 85,000 clones, 85% being singletons. The data originate from a study of blood T cell repertoires in COVID-19. The sample consisted of peripheral blood. The receptor's source is a man aged 80 or over with acute or convalescent COVID-19.

CDR3 nucleotides: TGCGCCAGCAGCTTAACGACTAGCGGGTGGGGCTCTGGGGCCAACGTCCTGACTTTC. Protein sequence: CASSLTTSGWGSGANVLTF. The chain carries TRBV5-1 and TRBJ2-6; the match to TRBD2 covers 10 bases. This CDR3 is built from 19 residues. CDR1 is SGHRS and CDR2 is YFSETQ in the germline V gene. Trimming at V came to 2 bases and at J to 0 bases, leaving 8 bases not matched to a gene.